The present T cell receptor (beta chain) was sequenced within a study of CD8 T cells in Susac syndrome. An amount of RNA that ranged from 0.5 to 1 ug was reverse transcribed with random hexamers. In TCRdb, the immunoSEQ multiplex PCR reads were re-called with MiXCR into one record per CDR3 protein. Of around 160,000 distinct CDR3 sequences listed, over 85% are singletons. Germline values: CDR1 LGHDT, CDR2 YNNKEL (reference sequence). V shed 0 bases and J 7 bases; nucleotides not matched to a gene: 7. This CDR3 is built from 17 residues. In blood CD8+ and CD4+ T cells, TCR beta underwent sequencing. Negative isolation was used for CD8+ and CD4+ T cells, and FACS enrichment was applied to TEMRA cells.

This chain joins TRBV3-1 and TRBJ1-6; the match to TRBD1 covers 9 bases. The source of this sequence is a human donor in good health. Sample: CD4+ T cells from PBMCs. CDR3 sequence: CASSQDKPQGANSPLHF. In DNA form, the CDR3 reads TGTGCCAGCAGCCAAGATAAACCACAGGGGGCGAATTCACCCCTCCACTTT.